This section outlines one TCR beta chain sequence together with its context. Amplification of TCR beta CDR3 regions used RNA as the template. A first-round RT-PCR of the TCR CDR3 used the HTBI primer set. TCRdb reprocessed the multiplex PCR reads via MiXCR and lists one record per CDR3 protein. Of 550,000 to 700,000 distinct CDR3 sequences listed, about 43% were seen once; the top ten hold under 20%. The data belong to a study of T cells in Graves' hyperthyroidism and ophthalmopathy. The length of the CDR3 is 13 residues. Trimming shortened V by 6 bases and J by 4 bases, and 6 bases separated the two germline ends. In germline, CDR1 is KGHDR, CDR2 SFDVKD.

The V call is TRBV24-1, the J call TRBJ2-6, with D unclear. The receptor's source is an adult woman with Graves' disease, either hyperthyroidism or ophthalmopathy (not recorded which). Material: peripheral blood or thyroid tissue (not recorded which). The CDR3 protein is CATSRAGANVLTF. For the CDR3, the DNA is TGTGCCACCAGTCGAGCGGGGGCCAACGTCCTGACTTTC.